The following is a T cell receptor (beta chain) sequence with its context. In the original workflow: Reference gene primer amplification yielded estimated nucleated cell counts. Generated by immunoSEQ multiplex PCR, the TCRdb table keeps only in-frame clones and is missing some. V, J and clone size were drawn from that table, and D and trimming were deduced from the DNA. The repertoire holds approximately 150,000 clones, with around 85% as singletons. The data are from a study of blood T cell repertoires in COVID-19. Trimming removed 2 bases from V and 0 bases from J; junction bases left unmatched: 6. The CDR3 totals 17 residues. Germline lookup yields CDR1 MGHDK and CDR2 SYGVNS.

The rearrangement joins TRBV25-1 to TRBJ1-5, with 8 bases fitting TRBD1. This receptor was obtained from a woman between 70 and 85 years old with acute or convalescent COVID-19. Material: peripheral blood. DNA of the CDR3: TGTGCCAGCAGTGAACCGGACAGGGATTATAGCAATCAGCCCCAGCATTTT. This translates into CASSEPDRDYSNQPQHF.